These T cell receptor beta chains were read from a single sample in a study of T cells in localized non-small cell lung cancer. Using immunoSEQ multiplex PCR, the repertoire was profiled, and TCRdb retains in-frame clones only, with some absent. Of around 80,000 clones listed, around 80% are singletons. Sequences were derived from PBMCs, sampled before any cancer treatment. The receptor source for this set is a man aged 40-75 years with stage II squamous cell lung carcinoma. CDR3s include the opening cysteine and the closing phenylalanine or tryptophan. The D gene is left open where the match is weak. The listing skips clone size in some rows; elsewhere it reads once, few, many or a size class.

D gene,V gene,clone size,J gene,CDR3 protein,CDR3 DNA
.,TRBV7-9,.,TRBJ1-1,CASSFPKGKGGVTEAFF,TGTGCCAGCAGCTTCCCCAAAGGGAAGGGTGGAGTCACTGAAGCTTTCTTT
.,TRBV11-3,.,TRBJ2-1,CASSLGPGDNEQFF,TGTGCCAGCAGCTTAGGACCGGGGGACAATGAGCAGTTCTTC
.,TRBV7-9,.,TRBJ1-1,CASTAGVLNTEAFF,TGTGCCAGCACCGCCGGAGTACTGAACACTGAAGCTTTCTTT
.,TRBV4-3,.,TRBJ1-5,CASSQYTVPNQPQHF,TGCGCCAGCAGCCAATACACAGTACCCAATCAGCCCCAGCATTTT
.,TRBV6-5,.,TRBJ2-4,CASSLGLAKNIQYF,TGTGCCAGCAGTCTCGGTTTAGCCAAAAACATTCAGTACTTC
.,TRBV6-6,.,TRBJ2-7,CASRGMYEQYF,TGTGCCAGCAGGGGGATGTACGAGCAGTACTTC
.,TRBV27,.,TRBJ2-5,CASSTLQGKETQYF,TGTGCCAGCAGTACCCTCCAGGGTAAAGAGACCCAGTACTTC
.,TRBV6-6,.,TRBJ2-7,CASGKTYEQYF,TGTGCCAGCGGCAAGACATACGAGCAGTACTTC
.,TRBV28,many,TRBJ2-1,CASRRTSEQFF,TGTGCCAGCAGGAGGACATCTGAGCAGTTCTTC
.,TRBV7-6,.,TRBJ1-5,CASSLVGPDKPQHF,TGTGCCAGCAGCTTAGTAGGCCCCGATAAGCCCCAGCATTTT
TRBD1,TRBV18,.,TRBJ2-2,CASSPLGQANTGELFF,TGTGCCAGCTCACCACTAGGACAGGCGAACACCGGGGAGCTGTTTTTT
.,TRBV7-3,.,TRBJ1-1,CASSLSWNTEAFF,TGTGCCAGCAGCTTATCCTGGAACACTGAAGCTTTCTTT
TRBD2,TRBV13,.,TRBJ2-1,CASSPGLAGDYNEQFF,TGTGCCAGCAGCCCAGGACTAGCGGGAGACTACAATGAGCAGTTCTTC
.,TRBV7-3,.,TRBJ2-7,CASSFTGGEAYEQYF,TGTGCCAGCAGCTTCACAGGGGGGGAAGCCTACGAGCAGTACTTC
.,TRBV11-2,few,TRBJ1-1,CASSLVYTEAFF,TGTGCCAGCAGCTTAGTTTACACTGAAGCTTTCTTT
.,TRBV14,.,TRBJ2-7,CASSQVRYDEQYF,TGTGCCAGCAGCCAAGTCCGGTACGACGAGCAGTACTTC
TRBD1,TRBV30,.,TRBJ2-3,CAWSGAGGLTDTQYF,TGTGCCTGGAGTGGGGCAGGGGGCCTCACAGATACGCAGTATTTT
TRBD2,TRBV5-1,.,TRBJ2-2,CASSFSGMSTGELFF,TGCGCCAGCAGCTTTAGCGGGATGAGCACCGGGGAGCTGTTTTTT
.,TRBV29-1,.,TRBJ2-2,CSVRGGTANTGELFF,TGCAGCGTTCGGGGTGGTACCGCGAACACCGGGGAGCTGTTTTTT
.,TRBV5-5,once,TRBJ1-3,CASSLEVANTIYF,TGTGCCAGCAGCTTGGAGGTAGCAAACACCATATATTTT
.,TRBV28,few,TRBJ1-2,CASSLSPTGGYTF,TGTGCCAGCAGTTTATCCCCAACAGGAGGCTACACCTTC
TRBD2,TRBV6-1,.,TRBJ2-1,CASSDLHLAGVASEQFF,TGTGCCAGCAGTGACCTGCATTTAGCGGGAGTGGCCAGTGAGCAGTTCTTC
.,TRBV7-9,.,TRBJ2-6,CASRPSLRSGANVLTF,TGTGCCAGCAGACCGAGTCTACGCTCTGGGGCCAACGTCCTGACTTTC
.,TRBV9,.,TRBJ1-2,CASSSDRLPSSGGYTF,TGTGCCAGCAGCTCAGACCGTCTCCCCTCGAGTGGTGGCTACACCTTC
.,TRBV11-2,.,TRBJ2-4,CASSSGGPNIQYF,TGTGCCAGCAGCTCTGGGGGGCCGAACATTCAGTACTTC